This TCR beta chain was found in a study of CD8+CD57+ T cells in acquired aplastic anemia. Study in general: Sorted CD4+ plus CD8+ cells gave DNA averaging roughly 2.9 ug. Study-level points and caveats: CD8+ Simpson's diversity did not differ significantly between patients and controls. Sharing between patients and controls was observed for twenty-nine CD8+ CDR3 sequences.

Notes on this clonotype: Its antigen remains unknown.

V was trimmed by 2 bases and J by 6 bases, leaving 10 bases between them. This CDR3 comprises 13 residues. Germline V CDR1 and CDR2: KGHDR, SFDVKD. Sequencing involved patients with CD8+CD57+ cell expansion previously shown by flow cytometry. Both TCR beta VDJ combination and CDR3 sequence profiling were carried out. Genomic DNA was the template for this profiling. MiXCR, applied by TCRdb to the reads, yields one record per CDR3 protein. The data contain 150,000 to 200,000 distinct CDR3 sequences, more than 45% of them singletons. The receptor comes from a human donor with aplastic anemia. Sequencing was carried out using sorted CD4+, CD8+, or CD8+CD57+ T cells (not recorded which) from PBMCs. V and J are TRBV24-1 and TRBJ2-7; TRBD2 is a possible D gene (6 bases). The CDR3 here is CATSDWAGSEQYF. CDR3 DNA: TGTGCCACCAGTGATTGGGCGGGGTCCGAGCAGTACTTC.